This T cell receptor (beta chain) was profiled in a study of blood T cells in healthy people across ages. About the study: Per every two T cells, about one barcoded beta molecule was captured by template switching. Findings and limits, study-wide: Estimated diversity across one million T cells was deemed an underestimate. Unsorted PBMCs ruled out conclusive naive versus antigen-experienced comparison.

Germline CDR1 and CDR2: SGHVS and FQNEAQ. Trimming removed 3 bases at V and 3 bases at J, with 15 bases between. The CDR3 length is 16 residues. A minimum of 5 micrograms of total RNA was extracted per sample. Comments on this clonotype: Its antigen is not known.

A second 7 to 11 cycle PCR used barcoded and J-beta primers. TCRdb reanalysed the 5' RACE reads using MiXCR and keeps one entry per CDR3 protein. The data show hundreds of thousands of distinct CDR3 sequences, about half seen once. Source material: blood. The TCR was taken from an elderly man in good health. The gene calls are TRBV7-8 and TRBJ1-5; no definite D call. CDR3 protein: CASSFLRAAPNQPQHF. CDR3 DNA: TGTGCCAGCAGCTTTCTGAGGGCCGCTCCCAATCAGCCCCAGCATTTT. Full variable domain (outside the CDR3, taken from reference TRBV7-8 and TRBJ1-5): GAGVSQSPRYKVAKRGQDVALRCDPISGHVSLFWYQQALGQGPEFLTYFQNEAQLDKSGLPSDRFFAERPEGSVSTLKIQRTQQEDSAVYLCASSFLRAAPNQPQHFGDGTRLSIL.